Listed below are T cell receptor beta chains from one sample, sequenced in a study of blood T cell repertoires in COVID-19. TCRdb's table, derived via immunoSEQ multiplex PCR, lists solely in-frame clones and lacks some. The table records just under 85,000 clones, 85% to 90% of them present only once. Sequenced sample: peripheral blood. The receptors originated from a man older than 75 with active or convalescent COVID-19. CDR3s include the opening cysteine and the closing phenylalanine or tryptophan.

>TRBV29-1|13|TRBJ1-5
CSVGTGSNQPQHF
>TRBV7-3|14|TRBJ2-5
CASSLVASGETQYF
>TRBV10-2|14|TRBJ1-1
CASRGQGANTEAFF
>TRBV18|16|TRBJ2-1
CASSPLPGQSYNEQFF
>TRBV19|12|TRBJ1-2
CASSRQNYGYTF
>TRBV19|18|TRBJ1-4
CASSIVQGEPATNEKLFF
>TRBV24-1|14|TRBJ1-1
CATRGGLMSTEAFF
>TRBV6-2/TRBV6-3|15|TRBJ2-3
CASSEREASTDTQYF
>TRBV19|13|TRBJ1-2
CASKGNSAAWYTF
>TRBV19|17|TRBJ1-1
CASSPHRGQAVNTEAFF
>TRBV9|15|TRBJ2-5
CASSPLGDREETQYF
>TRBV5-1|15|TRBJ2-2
CASSLVAGVPGELFF
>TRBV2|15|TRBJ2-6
CASSQTGSGANVLTF
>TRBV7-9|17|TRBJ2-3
CASSSAYSGRGTDTQYF
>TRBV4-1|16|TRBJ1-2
CASSQDVRQGIGGYTF
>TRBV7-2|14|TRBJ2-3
CASTQAGGVDTQYF
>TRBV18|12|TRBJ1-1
CASSPPGGEAFF
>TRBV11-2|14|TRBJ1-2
CASSFGQGDWGYTF
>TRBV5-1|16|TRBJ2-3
CASSLGADRATDTQYF
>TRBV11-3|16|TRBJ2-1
CASSQGLAGFLDEQFF
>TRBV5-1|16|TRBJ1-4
CASRPTGGESNEKLFF
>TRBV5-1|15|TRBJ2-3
CASSLADSQRDTQYF
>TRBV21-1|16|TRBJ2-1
CASSIHQGSYYNEQFF
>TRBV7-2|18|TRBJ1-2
CASSLPGLGRKDSYGYTF
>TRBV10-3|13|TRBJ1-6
CATNPQGLSPLHF
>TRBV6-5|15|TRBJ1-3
CASIRTQGSGNTIYF
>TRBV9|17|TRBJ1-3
CASSVIWGRPSGNTIYF
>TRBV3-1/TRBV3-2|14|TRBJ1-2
CASSQGTGGVGYTF
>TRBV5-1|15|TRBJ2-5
CASSQTGGVEETQYF
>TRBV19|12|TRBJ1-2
CASSSPQRNYTF
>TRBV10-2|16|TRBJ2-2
CASSESGGGTTGELFF
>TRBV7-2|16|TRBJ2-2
CASSLKLHANTGELFF
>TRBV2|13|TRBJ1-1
CASSQRGRDEAFF